Listed here are 2 T cell receptor beta chains from one sample, sequenced in a study of post-analysis software for immune sequencing data. These receptors have no identified antigens. Each TCR beta cDNA library carried unique molecular identifiers. TCRdb recomputed calls from the PCR reads with MiXCR, one row per CDR3 protein. Here the sample spans approximately 690,000 distinct CDR3 sequences, approximately 60% being singletons. General study results and limits: About 5 TRBV segments were significantly more frequent in patients than in controls. TRBV5-6, TRBV5-1 and TRBV20-1 were among these segments.

The sequenced sample was blood. All receptors derive from a girl aged 2-9 years with multiple sclerosis.

This clonotype is a singleton in its sample. The rearrangement uses TRBV6-1 and TRBJ2-1, with TRBD2 identical over 7 bases. V was pared by 6 bases and J by 13 bases, with 12 bases of the junction left unmatched. The CDR3 covers 13 residues. Germline V gene sequence: CDR1 MNHNS, CDR2 SASEGT. CDR3 bases: TGTGCCAGCAGCGACCGCGGGAGAGAGACCCAGTTCTTC. Its protein product is CASSDRGRETQFF.

The chain uses TRBV5-1 and TRBJ2-1; 11 bases agree with TRBD2. V gave up 5 bases and J gave up 7 bases; unmatched junction bases: 8. Germline values: CDR1 SGHRS, CDR2 YFSETQ. The CDR3 length is 15 residues. CDR3 DNA: TGCGCCAGCAGGGGTAGCGGGAGGGCCGAAAATGAGCAGTTCTTC. Its translation: CASRGSGRAENEQFF.